The entry below describes one T cell receptor beta chain. Its antigen is as yet unknown. The sample is drawn from a study of cytomegalovirus exposure and HLA in healthy donors. The PCR used 60 Vbeta and 13 Jbeta primers. Measured with immunoSEQ multiplex PCR; TCRdb has only the in-frame clones, and not every one. The top ten hold roughly 1.4% of the sample, which has some 190,000 clones, roughly 82% seen once. Overall study results and limits: A few V segments could not be told apart, such as TRBV6-2 and TRBV6-3, and were left out. Roughly even sequencing depth across donors was the assumption behind the presence/absence analyses. Analysis was carried out at a later point, and it linked a missense DCLRE1C variant to TCR beta V- and J-gene trimming. On later analysis, the bulk of CMV-associated TCR beta chains appeared to be HLA-restricted.

V lost 5 bases, J lost 0 bases, and 11 bases lay in between. CDR1 SGHTA and CDR2 FQGTGA come from the germline V gene. The CDR3 contains 14 residues. This receptor was obtained from a man between 40 and 49 years old in good health and CMV-seronegative. The V call is TRBV7-3, the J call TRBJ2-7; D is unresolved. The source material was PBMCs. CDR3 sequence reads: CASSLGSNSYEQYF. The CDR3, as DNA: TGTGCCAGCAGCCTCGGGTCTAACTCCTACGAGCAGTACTTC.